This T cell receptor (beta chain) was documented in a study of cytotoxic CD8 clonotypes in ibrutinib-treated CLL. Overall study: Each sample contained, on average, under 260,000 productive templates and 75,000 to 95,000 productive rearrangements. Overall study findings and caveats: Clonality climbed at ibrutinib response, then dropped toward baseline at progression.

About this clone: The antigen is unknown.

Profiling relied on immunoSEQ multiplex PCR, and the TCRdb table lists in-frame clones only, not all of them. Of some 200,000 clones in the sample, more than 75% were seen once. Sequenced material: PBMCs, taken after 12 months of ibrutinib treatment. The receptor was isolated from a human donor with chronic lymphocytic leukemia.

CDR3 DNA sequence: TGCGCCAGCAGCTTTCTAGCCCATGAGCAGTTCTTC. This sequence encodes CASSFLAHEQFF. The chain recombines TRBV5-1 with TRBJ2-1; a weak D match, TRBD2 (5 bases). This CDR3 region has 12 residues. Trimming cost V 2 bases and J 8 bases, with 8 bases left between them. Germline loops: CDR1 SGHRS, CDR2 YFSETQ. Based on the CDR3 plus reference TRBV5-1 and TRBJ2-1, the full variable domain is KAGVTQTPRYLIKTRGQQVTLSCSPISGHRSVSWYQQTPGQGLQFLFEYFSETQRNKGNFPGRFSGRQFSNSRSEMNVSTLELGDSALYLCASSFLAHEQFFGPGTRLTVL.